This T cell receptor beta chain emerged from a study of blood T cells in healthy people across ages. General study results and limits: The study lacked donor CMV status, which possibly confounded expanded clonotype changes. Relative to aged donors, long-lived donors carried more naive CD4+ cells and displayed higher diversity. PBMCs left unsorted prevented a conclusive naive versus antigen-experienced comparison.

Per germline, CDR1 LGHDT and CDR2 YNNKEL (reference sequence). CDR3 size: 13 residues. V was pared by 3 bases and J by 2 bases, with 6 bases between. This clonotype was picked up one time. Antigen specificity is unknown. A second PCR, run for roughly 7 to 11 cycles, used a sample-barcoded 5' primer plus a J-beta primer mix. A tag from a template-switch adaptor with 12 random nucleotides marked each cDNA molecule. TCRdb reprocessed the 5' RACE reads with MiXCR, giving one entry per CDR3 protein. The table shows fewer than 2,000,000 distinct CDR3 sequences, with 30% to 40% occurring only once. This rearrangement joins TRBV3-1 to TRBJ2-3; D not certain. Sequencing input: blood. The TCR originated in a human donor in good health. The CDR3: CASSHPFTDTQYF. In DNA form, the CDR3 reads TGTGCCAGCAGCCACCCCTTCACAGATACGCAGTATTTT.